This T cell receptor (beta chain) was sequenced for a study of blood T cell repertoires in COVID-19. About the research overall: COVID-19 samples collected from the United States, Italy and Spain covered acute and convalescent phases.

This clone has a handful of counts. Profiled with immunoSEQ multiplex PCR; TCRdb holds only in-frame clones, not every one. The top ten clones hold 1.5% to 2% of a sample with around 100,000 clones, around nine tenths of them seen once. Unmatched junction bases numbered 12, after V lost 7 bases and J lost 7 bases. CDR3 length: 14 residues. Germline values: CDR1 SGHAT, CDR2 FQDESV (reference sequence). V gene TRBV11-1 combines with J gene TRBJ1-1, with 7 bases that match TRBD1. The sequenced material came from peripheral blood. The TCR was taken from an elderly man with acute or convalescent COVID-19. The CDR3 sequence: CASTIHRTGREAFF. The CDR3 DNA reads TGTGCCAGCACCATCCACCGGACAGGCCGTGAAGCTTTCTTT.